The next 7 T cell receptor beta chains were all read from a single sample in a study of T cells in Graves' hyperthyroidism and ophthalmopathy. Using RNA transcripts as the source, TCR beta CDR3 regions were amplified. First-round RT-PCR with HTBI primers amplified the TCR CDR3 region. MiXCR, applied by TCRdb to the multiplex PCR reads, yields one record per CDR3 protein. The repertoire has hundreds of thousands of distinct CDR3 sequences, around 17% of them found once; the top ten carry around 30%. Sequencing was done on a sample of blood. The source of these receptors is a woman aged 18-29 years with Graves' ophthalmopathy.

This clonotype was observed at least ten times. The chain recombines TRBV20-1 with TRBJ1-2, with a possible D match to TRBD1 (5 bases). The CDR3 runs 12 residues. The germline V gene encodes CDR1 DFQATT and CDR2 SNEGSKA (reference sequence). V lost 6 bases to trimming and J lost 4 bases, with 12 bases between them. The CDR3 loop is CSADGGIYGYTF. In nucleotides, the CDR3 is TGCAGTGCCGACGGGGGGATCTATGGCTACACCTTC.

This clonotype occurred many times. This sequence joins TRBV12-3 or TRBV12-4 and TRBJ1-1; D may be TRBD1 (5 bases). The CDR3 has 14 residues. V was cut by 6 bases and J by 6 bases, with 17 bases left in between. In DNA, the CDR3 is TGTGCCAGCAGGGGGCAGGGAATTAATGCTGAAGCTTTCTTT. Protein: CASRGQGINAEAFF.

The chain has TRBV20-1 and TRBJ2-3, with no clear D. CDR1 DFQATT and CDR2 SNEGSKA come from the germline V gene (reference sequence). The CDR3 has 13 amino acids. The CDR3 loop is CSRLVFGSDTQYF. In DNA, the CDR3 is TGCAGCAGGCTTGTTTTTGGGTCAGATACGCAGTATTTT.

This clonotype appeared many times. V and J are TRBV27 and TRBJ2-1; 10 bases match TRBD2. This CDR3 has 15 residues. V dropped 5 bases and J dropped 4; count of bases not matched to a gene: 5. CDR1 MNHEY and CDR2 SMNVEV come from the germline V gene (reference sequence). The DNA of the CDR3 is TGTGCCAGCAGTCCATCGACTAGCGGGTACAATGAGCAGTTCTTC. Translating gives CASSPSTSGYNEQFF.

This clonotype was found many times. The chain has TRBV20-1 and TRBJ2-7; a weak D match, TRBD1 (6 bases). The CDR3 is 16 amino acids. Trimming pared 4 bases from V and 3 bases from J, leaving 22 bases between. Per the germline V gene, CDR1 is DFQATT and CDR2 is SNEGSKA (reference sequence). For the CDR3, the DNA is TGCAGTGCTACAGGCCTGGGGGACACTCCTATCTACGAGCAGTACTTC. As protein: CSATGLGDTPIYEQYF.

This clonotype has at least ten counts. This sequence joins TRBV11-3 and TRBJ1-1; a possible D gene is TRBD1 (6 bases). CDR1 and CDR2 from the germline V gene are SGHNT and YENEEA. The CDR3 has 14 residues. The ends were cut back, 7 bases at V and 2 bases at J, with 14 bases in the middle. The CDR3 sequence is CASTLGGANTEAFF. The CDR3 bases are TGTGCCAGCACCCTGGGGGGGGCCAACACTGAAGCTTTCTTT.

This clonotype was found many times. The chain joins TRBV11-2 to TRBJ2-1; 7 nucleotides align to TRBD2. The V and J ends lost 0 bases and 5 bases, in that order; junction bases with no gene match: 1. The CDR3 extends over 14 amino acids. Germline V lookup: CDR1 SGHAT, CDR2 FQNNGV. The CDR3 coding sequence is TGTGCCAGCAGCTTAGACCGGGGGGACAATGAGCAGTTCTTC. Translation gives CASSLDRGDNEQFF.